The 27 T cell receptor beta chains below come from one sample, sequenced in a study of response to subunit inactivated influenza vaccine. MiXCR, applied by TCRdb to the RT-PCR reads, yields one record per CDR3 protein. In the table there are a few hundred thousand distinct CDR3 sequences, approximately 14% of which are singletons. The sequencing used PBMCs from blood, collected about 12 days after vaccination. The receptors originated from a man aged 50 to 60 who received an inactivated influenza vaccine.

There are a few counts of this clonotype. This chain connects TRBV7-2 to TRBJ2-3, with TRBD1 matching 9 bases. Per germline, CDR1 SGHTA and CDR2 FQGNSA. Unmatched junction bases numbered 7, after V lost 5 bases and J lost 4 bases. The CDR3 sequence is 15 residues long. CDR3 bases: TGTGCCAGCAGCCGCCGGGACAGGGTCCCAGATACGCAGTATTTT. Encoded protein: CASSRRDRVPDTQYF. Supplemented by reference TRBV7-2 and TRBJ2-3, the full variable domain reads GAGVSQSPSNKVTEKGKDVELRCDPISGHTALYWYRQSLGQGLEFLIYFQGNSAPDKSGLPSDRFSAERTGGSVSTLTIQRTQQEDSAVYLCASSRRDRVPDTQYFGPGTRLTVL.

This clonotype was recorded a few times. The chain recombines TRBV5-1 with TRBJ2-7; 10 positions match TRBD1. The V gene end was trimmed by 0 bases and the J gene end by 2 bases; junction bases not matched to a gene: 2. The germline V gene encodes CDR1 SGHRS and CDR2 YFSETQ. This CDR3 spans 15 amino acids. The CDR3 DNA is TGCGCCAGCAGCTTGGAGGGACAGGGGACCTACGAGCAGTACTTC. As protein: CASSLEGQGTYEQYF.

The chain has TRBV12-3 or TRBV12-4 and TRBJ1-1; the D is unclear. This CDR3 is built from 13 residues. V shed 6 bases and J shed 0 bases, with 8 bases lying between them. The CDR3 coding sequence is TGTGCCAGCAGAATCACGATGAACACTGAAGCTTTCTTT. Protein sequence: CASRITMNTEAFF.

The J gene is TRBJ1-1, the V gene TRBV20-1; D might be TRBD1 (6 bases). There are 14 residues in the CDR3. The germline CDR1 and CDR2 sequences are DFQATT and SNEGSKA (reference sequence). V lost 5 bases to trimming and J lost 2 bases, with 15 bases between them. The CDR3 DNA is TGCAGTGCTGCCCCCGGGACACTAAACACTGAAGCTTTCTTT. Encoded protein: CSAAPGTLNTEAFF.

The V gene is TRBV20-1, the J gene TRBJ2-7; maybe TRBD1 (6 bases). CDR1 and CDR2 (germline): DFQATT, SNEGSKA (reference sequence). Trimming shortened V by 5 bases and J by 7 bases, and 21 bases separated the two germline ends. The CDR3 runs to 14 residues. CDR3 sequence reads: CSAPQTGGAKEQYF. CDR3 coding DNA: TGCAGTGCTCCCCAGACAGGAGGTGCAAAAGAGCAGTACTTC.

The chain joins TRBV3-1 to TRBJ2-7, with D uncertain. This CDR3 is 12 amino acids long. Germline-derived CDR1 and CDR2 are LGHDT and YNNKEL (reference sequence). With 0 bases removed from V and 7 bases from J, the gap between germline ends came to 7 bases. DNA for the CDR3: TGTGCCAGCAGCCAAGATCTTGGGGAGCAGTACTTC. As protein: CASSQDLGEQYF.

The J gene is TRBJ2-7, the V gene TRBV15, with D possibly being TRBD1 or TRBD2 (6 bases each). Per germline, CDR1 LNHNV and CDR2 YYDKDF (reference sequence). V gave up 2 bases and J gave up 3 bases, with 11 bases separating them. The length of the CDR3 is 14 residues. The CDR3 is CATSRSGDFYEQYF. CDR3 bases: TGTGCCACCAGCAGATCAGGGGACTTCTACGAGCAGTACTTC.

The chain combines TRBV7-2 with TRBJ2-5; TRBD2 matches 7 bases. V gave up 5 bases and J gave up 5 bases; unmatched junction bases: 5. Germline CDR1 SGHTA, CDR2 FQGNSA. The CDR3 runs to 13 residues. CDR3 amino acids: CASSQTSRETQYF. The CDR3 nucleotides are TGTGCCAGCAGCCAGACTAGCCGTGAGACCCAGTACTTC. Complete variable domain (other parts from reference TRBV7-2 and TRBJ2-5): GAGVSQSPSNKVTEKGKDVELRCDPISGHTALYWYRQSLGQGLEFLIYFQGNSAPDKSGLPSDRFSAERTGGSVSTLTIQRTQQEDSAVYLCASSQTSRETQYFGPGTRLLVL.

Here the CDR3 reads CASSQVVEDTIYF. The DNA of the CDR3 is TGCGCCAGCAGCCAAGTGGTTGAGGACACCATATATTTT. V and J are TRBV4-1 and TRBJ1-3; D remains ambiguous. Germline CDR1 and CDR2: MGHRA and YSYEKL. The CDR3 has 13 residues. Trimming took 1 base from V and 8 from J, leaving 9 bases between them.

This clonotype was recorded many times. In DNA form, the CDR3 reads TGCGCCAGCAGCCAAGATCAGCGTACTAATGAAAAACTGTTTTTT. It translates to CASSQDQRTNEKLFF. The rearrangement links TRBV4-3 to TRBJ1-4; D is unclear. V was pared by 0 bases and J by 2 bases, with 7 bases between. This CDR3 region has 15 residues. Germline assignment: CDR1 LGHNA and CDR2 YSLEER.

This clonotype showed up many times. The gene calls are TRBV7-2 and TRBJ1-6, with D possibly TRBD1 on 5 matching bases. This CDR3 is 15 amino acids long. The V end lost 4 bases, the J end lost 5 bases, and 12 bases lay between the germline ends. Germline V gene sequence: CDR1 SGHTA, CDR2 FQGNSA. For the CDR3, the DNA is TGTGCCAGCAGCTCCACCGGGACGGATAATTCACCCCTCCACTTT. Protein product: CASSSTGTDNSPLHF.

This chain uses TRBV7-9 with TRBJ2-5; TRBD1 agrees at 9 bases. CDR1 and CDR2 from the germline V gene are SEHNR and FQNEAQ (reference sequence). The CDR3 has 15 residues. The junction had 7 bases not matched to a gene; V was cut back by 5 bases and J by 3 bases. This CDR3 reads CASSRDRGMEETQYF. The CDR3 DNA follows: TGTGCCAGCAGCAGAGACAGGGGGATGGAAGAGACCCAGTACTTC. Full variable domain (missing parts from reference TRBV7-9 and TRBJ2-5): DTGVSQNPRHKITKRGQNVTFRCDPISEHNRLYWYRQTLGQGPEFLTYFQNEAQLEKSRLLSDRFSAERPKGSFSTLEIQRTEQGDSAMYLCASSRDRGMEETQYFGPGTRLLVL.

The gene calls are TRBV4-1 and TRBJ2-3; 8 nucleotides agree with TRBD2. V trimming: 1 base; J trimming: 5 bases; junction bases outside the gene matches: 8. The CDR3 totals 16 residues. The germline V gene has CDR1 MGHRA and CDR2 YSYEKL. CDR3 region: CASSQVNGGEQDTQYF. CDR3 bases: TGCGCCAGCAGCCAAGTTAACGGGGGGGAACAAGATACGCAGTATTTT.

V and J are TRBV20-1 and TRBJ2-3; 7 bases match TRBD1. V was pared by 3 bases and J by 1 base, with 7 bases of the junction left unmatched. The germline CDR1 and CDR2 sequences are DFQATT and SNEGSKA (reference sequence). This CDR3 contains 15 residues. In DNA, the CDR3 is TGCAGTGCTAGTTTGGACAGGTCTGGCACAGATACGCAGTATTTT. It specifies CSASLDRSGTDTQYF.

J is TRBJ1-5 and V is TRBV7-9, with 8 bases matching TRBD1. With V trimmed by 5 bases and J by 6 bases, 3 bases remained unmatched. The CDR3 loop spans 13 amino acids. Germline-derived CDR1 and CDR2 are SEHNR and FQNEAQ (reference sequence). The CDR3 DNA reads TGTGCCAGCAGCGAAACAGGGGGTCAGCCCCAGCATTTT. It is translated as CASSETGGQPQHF.

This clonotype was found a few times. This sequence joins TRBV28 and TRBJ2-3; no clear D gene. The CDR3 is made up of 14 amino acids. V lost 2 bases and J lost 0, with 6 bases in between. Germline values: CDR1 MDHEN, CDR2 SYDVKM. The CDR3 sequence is CASSLAESTDTQYF. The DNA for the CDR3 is TGTGCCAGCAGTTTAGCGGAGAGCACAGATACGCAGTATTTT.

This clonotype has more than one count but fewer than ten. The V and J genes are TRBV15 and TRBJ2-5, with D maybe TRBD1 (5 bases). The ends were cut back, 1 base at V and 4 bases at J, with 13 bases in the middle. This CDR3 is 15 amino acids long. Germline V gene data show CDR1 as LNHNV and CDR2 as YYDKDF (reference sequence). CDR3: CATSRVRALGETQYF. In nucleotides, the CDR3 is TGTGCCACCAGCAGAGTCAGGGCCCTCGGAGAGACCCAGTACTTC.

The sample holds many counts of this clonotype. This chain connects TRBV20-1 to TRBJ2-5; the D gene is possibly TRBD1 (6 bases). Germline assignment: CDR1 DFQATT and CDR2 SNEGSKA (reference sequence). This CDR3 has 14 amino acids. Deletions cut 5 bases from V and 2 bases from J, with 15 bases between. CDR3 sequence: CSAPRQARQETQYF. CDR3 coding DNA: TGCAGTGCTCCCCGACAGGCTCGGCAAGAGACCCAGTACTTC.

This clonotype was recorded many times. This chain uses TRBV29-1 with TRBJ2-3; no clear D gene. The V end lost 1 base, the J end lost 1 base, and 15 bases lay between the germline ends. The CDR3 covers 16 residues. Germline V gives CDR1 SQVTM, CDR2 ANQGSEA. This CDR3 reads CSVEGVGALRTDTQYF. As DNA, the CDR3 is TGCAGCGTTGAAGGGGTTGGAGCCCTTCGCACAGATACGCAGTATTTT.

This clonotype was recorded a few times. CDR3 nucleotide sequence: TGCGCCAGCAGCTTATACGGGAGTGACAATGAGCAGTTCTTC. Translation: CASSLYGSDNEQFF. The chain employs TRBV5-1 and TRBJ2-1; tentatively, D is TRBD2 (6 bases). This CDR3 is 14 amino acids long. V dropped 2 bases and J dropped 5 bases, with 11 bases sitting between them. Germline CDR1 reads SGHRS; CDR2 reads YFSETQ. The whole variable domain, remainder taken from reference TRBV5-1 and TRBJ2-1, is KAGVTQTPRYLIKTRGQQVTLSCSPISGHRSVSWYQQTPGQGLQFLFEYFSETQRNKGNFPGRFSGRQFSNSRSEMNVSTLELGDSALYLCASSLYGSDNEQFFGPGTRLTVL.

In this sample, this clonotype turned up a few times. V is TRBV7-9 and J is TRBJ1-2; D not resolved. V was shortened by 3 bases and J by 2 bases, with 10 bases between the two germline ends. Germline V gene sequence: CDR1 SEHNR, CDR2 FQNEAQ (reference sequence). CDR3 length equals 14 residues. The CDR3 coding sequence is TGTGCCAGCAGCTTGGCTGACGTGAACTATGGCTACACCTTC. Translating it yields CASSLADVNYGYTF. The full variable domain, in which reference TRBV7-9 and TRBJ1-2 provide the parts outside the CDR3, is DTGVSQNPRHKITKRGQNVTFRCDPISEHNRLYWYRQTLGQGPEFLTYFQNEAQLEKSRLLSDRFSAERPKGSFSTLEIQRTEQGDSAMYLCASSLADVNYGYTFGSGTRLTVV.

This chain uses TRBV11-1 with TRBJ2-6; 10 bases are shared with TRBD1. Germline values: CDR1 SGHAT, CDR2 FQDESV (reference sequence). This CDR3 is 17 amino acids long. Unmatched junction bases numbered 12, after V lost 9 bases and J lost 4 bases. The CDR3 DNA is TGTGCCAGTCAGCCCGGGACAGGGGAATCCGGGGCCAACGTCCTGACTTTC. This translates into CASQPGTGESGANVLTF.

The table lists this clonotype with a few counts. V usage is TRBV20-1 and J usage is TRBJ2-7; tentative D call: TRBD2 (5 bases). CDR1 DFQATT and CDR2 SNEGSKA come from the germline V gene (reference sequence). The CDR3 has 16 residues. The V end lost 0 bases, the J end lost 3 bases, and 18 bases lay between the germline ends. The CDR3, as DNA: TGCAGTGCTAGAGATCTAGAAGGTTTTCGGGACTACGAGCAGTACTTC. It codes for CSARDLEGFRDYEQYF.

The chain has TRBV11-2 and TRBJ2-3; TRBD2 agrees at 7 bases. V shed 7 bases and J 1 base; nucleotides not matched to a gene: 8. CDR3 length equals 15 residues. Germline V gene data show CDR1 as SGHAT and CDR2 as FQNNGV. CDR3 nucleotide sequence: TGTGCCAGCAACCCCGTACGGGGGGGCACAGATACGCAGTATTTT. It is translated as CASNPVRGGTDTQYF.

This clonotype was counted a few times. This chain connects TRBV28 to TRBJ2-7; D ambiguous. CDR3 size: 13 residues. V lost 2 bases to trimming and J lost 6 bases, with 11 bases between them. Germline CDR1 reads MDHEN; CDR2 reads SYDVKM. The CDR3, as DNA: TGTGCCAGCAGTTTAAACCAGCGATTCGAGCAGTACTTC. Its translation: CASSLNQRFEQYF.

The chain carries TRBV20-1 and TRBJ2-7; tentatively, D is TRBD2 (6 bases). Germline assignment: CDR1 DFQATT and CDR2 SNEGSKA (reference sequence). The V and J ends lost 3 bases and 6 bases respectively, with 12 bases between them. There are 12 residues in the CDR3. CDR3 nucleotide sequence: TGCAGTGCTAGGGCGGGACCAAGCGAGCAGTACTTC. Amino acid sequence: CSARAGPSEQYF.

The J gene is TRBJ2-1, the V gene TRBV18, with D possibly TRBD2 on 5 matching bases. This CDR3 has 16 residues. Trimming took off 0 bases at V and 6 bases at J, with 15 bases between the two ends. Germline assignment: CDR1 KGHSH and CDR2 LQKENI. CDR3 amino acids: CASSPPKSGKGNEQFF. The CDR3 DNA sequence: TGTGCCAGCTCACCACCGAAGTCGGGGAAGGGCAATGAGCAGTTCTTC.